The clone carrying this TCR beta chain was counted only a few times. The CDR3 length is 16 residues. J gave up 8 bases and V 5 bases, and 12 bases lay outside the gene matches. Germline CDR1 is MNHNY and CDR2 is SVGAGI (reference sequence). These data originate in a study of blood T cell repertoires in COVID-19. The data were produced by immunoSEQ multiplex PCR, yet TCRdb's version contains in-frame clones alone and is incomplete. The table records over 150,000 clones, 80% to 90% of them present only once. The origin of this receptor is a man aged 35-49 years who had recovered from COVID-19. Sequenced input: PBMCs or T cells enriched from blood (not recorded which). The J gene is TRBJ1-3, the V gene TRBV6-6, with 10 nucleotides matching TRBD1. The CDR3 DNA reads TGTGCCAGCAGTCGACAGGGGGCGTTCGCTGTAGACACCATATATTTT. It codes for CASSRQGAFAVDTIYF.